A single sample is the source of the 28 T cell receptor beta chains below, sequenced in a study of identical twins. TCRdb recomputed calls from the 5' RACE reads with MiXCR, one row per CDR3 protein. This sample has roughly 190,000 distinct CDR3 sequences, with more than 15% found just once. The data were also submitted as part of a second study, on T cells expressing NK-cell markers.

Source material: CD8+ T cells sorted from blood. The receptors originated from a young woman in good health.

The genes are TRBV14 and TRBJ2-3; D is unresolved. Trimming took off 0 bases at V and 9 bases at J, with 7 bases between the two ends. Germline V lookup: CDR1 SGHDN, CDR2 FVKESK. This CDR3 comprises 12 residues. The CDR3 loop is CASSQDLDTQYF. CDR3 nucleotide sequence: TGTGCCAGCAGCCAAGATCTGGACACGCAGTATTTT.

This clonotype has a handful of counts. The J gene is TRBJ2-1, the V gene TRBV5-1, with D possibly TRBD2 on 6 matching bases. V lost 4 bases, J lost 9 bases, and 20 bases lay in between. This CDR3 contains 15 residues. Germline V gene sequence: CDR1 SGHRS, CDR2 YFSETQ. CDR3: CASSTRQPKGGEQFF. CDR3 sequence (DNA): TGCGCCAGCAGCACGCGCCAGCCCAAGGGAGGTGAGCAGTTCTTC. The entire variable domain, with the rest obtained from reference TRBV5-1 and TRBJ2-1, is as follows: KAGVTQTPRYLIKTRGQQVTLSCSPISGHRSVSWYQQTPGQGLQFLFEYFSETQRNKGNFPGRFSGRQFSNSRSEMNVSTLELGDSALYLCASSTRQPKGGEQFFGPGTRLTVL.

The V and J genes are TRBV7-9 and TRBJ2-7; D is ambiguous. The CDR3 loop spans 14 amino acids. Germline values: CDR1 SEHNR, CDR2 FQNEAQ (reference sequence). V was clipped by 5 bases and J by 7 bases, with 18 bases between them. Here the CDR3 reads CASSVALPPDEQYF. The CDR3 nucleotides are TGTGCCAGCAGCGTGGCACTTCCCCCGGATGAGCAGTACTTC.

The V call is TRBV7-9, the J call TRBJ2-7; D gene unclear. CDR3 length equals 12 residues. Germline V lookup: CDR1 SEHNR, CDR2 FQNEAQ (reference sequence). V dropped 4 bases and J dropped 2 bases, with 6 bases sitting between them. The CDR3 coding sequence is TGTGCCAGCAGCTCCCTTACCTACGAGCAGTACTTC. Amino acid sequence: CASSSLTYEQYF.

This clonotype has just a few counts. CDR3 loop: CASGTGTSDREQFF. CDR3 DNA: TGCGCCAGCGGAACCGGGACTAGTGATCGGGAGCAGTTCTTC. The chain links TRBV10-2 to TRBJ2-1, with 8 positions matching TRBD2. Germline CDR1 and CDR2: WSHSY and SAAADI. The trim removed 8 bases at V and 10 bases at J, leaving 13 bases unmatched. The length of the CDR3 is 14 residues.

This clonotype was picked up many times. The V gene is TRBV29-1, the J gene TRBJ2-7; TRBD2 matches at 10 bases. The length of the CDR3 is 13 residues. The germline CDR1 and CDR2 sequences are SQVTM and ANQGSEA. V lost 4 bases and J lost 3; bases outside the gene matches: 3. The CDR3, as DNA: TGCAGCGTTGCACTAGCGGGGAGCTACGAGCAGTACTTC. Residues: CSVALAGSYEQYF.

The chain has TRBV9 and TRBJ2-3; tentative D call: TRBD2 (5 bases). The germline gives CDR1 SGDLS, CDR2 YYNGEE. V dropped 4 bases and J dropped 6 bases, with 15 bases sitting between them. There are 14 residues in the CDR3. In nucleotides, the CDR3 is TGTGCCAGCAGCCCGGGAAACCTCGGCGATACGCAGTATTTT. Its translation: CASSPGNLGDTQYF.

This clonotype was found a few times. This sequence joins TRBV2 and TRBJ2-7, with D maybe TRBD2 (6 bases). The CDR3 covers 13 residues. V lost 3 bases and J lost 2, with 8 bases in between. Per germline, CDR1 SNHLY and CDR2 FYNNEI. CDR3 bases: TGTGCCAGCAGTGACACGGGAGCCTACGAGCAGTACTTC. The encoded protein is CASSDTGAYEQYF. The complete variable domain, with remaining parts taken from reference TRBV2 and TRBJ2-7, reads EPEVTQTPSHQVTQMGQEVILRCVPISNHLYFYWYRQILGQKVEFLVSFYNNEISEKSEIFDDQFSVERPDGSNFTLKIRSTKLEDSAMYFCASSDTGAYEQYFGPGTRLTVT.

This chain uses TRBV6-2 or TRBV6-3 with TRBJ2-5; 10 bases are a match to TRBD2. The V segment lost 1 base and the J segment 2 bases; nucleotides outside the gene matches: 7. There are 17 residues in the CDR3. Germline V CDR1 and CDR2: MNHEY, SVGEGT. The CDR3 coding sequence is TGTGCCAGCAGTTACTATCCGGGACTAGCGATACAAGAGACCCAGTACTTC. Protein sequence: CASSYYPGLAIQETQYF.

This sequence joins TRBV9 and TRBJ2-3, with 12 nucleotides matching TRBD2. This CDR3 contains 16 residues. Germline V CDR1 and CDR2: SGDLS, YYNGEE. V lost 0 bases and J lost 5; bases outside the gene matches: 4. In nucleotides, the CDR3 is TGTGCCAGCAGCGTAGTGGGGGGACTAGCGGGAGATACGCAGTATTTT. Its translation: CASSVVGGLAGDTQYF.

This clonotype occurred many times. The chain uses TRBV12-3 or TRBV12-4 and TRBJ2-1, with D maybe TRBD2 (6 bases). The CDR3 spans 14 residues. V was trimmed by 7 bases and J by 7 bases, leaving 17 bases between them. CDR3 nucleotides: TGTGCCAGCAAAAGGACTACCCTTCGGAATGAGCAGTTCTTC. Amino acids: CASKRTTLRNEQFF.

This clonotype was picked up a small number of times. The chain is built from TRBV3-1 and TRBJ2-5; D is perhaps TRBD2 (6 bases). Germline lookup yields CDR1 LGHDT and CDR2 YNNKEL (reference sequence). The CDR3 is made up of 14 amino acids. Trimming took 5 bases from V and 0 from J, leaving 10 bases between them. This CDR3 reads CASSSRDYQETQYF. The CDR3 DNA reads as TGTGCCAGCAGCAGCCGGGACTACCAAGAGACCCAGTACTTC.

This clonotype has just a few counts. The CDR3 here is CASSPRDREGYGYTF. The DNA of the CDR3 is TGCGCCAGCAGCCCCCGGGACAGGGAGGGTTATGGCTACACCTTC. V and J are TRBV5-1 and TRBJ1-2; 9 bases match TRBD1. V shed 4 bases, J shed 5 bases, and the junction held 9 bases outside the gene matches. Germline V gives CDR1 SGHRS, CDR2 YFSETQ. The CDR3 is made up of 15 amino acids. Full variable domain (rest looked up from reference TRBV5-1 and TRBJ1-2): KAGVTQTPRYLIKTRGQQVTLSCSPISGHRSVSWYQQTPGQGLQFLFEYFSETQRNKGNFPGRFSGRQFSNSRSEMNVSTLELGDSALYLCASSPRDREGYGYTFGSGTRLTVV.

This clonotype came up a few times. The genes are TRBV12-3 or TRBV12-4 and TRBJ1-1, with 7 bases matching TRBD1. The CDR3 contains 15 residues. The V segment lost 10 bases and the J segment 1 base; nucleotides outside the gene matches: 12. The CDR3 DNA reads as TGTGCCACTCCGGGGCCAAGGGGGCCGAACACTGAAGCTTTCTTT. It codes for CATPGPRGPNTEAFF.

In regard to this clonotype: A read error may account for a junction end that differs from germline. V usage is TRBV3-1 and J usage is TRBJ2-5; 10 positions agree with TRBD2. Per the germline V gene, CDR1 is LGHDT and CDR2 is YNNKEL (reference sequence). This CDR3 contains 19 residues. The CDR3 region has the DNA TGTGCCTGCAGCCAAGAAATGGTAGCGGGGGGTCTCTTCGCGGGAACCCAGTACTTC. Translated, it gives CACSQEMVAGGLFAGTQYF.

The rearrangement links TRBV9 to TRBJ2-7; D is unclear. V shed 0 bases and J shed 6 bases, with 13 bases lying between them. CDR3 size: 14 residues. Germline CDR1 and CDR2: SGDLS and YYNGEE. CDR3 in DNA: TGTGCCAGCAGCGTAGCCGGGTCACCCGCCGAGCAGTACTTC. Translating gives CASSVAGSPAEQYF.

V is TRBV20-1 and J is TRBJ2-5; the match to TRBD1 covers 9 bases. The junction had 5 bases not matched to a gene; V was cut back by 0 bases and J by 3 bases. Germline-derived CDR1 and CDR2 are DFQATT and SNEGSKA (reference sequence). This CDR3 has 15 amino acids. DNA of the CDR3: TGCAGTGCTAGAGATCTGGGGACAGGGAAAGAGACCCAGTACTTC. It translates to CSARDLGTGKETQYF.

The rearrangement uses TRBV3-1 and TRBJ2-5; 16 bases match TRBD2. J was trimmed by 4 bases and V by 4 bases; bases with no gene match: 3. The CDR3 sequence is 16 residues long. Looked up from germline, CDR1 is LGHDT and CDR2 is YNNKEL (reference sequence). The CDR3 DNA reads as TGTGCCAGCAGCCTGGGGACTAGCGGGGGGGGAGAGACCCAGTACTTC. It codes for CASSLGTSGGGETQYF.

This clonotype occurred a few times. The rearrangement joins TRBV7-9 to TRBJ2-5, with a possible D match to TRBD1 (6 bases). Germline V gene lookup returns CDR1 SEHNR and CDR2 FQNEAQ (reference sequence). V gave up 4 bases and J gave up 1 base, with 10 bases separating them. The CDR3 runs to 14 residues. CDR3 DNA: TGTGCCAGCAGCTCCAAGGGGGTCCAAGAGACCCAGTACTTC. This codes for CASSSKGVQETQYF.

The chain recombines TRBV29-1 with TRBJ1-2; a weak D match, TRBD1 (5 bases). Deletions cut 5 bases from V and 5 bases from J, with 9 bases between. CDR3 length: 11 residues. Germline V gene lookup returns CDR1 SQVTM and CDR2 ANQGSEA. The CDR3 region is CSVTREYGYTF. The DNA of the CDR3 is TGCAGCGTTACCAGGGAATATGGCTACACCTTC.

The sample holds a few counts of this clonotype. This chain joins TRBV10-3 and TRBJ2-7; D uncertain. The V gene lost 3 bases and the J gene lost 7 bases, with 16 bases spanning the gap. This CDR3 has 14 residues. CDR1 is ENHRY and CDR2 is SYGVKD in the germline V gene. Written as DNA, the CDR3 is TGTGCCATCAGTGAAGTGGGCAGTTTGAGAGAGCAGTACTTC. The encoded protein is CAISEVGSLREQYF.

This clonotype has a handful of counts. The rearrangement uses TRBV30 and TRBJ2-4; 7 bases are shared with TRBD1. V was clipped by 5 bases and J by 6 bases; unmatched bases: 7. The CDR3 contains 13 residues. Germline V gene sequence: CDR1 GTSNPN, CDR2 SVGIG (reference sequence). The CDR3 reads CAWGRDSSNIQYF. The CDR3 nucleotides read TGTGCCTGGGGAAGGGACAGCTCAAACATTCAGTACTTC.

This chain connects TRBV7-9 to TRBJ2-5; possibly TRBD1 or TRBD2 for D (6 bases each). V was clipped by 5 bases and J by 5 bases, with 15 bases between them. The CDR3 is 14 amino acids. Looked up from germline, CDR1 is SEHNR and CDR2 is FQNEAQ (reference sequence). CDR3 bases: TGTGCCAGCAGCGGCATCGGGGGCGGGGAGACCCAGTACTTC. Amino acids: CASSGIGGGETQYF.

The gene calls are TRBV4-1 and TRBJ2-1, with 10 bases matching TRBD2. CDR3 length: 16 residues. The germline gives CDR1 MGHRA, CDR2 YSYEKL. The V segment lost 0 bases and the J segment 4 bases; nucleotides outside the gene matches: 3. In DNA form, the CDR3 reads TGCGCCAGCAGCCAAGACGGACTAGCGGAGTACAATGAGCAGTTCTTC. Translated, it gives CASSQDGLAEYNEQFF.

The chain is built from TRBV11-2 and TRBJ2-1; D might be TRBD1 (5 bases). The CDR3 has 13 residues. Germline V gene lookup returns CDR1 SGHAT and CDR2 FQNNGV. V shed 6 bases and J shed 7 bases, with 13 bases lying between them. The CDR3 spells CASRSRVENEQFF. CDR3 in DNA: TGTGCCAGCAGATCCAGGGTCGAGAATGAGCAGTTCTTC.

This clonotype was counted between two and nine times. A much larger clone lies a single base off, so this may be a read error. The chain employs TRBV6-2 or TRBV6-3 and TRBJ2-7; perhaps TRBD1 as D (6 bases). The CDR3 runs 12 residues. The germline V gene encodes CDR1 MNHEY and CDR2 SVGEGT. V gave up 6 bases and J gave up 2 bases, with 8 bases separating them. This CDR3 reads CASSGTPYEQYF. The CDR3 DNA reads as TGTGCCAGCAGCGGGACACCCTACGAGCAGTACTTC.

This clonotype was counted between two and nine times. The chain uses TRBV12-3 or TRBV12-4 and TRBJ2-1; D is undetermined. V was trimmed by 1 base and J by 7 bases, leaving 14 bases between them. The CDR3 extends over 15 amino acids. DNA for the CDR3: TGTGCCAGCAGTTTAGTTCTTAGCATTTCTAATGAGCAGTTCTTC. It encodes CASSLVLSISNEQFF.

CDR3 amino acids: CASSEGIPGYTF. The CDR3 coding sequence is TGTGCCAGCAGTGAGGGGATTCCAGGCTACACCTTC. This sequence joins TRBV2 and TRBJ1-2; D is undetermined. Germline V gene data show CDR1 as SNHLY and CDR2 as FYNNEI. Between the trimmed V and J ends, which lost 3 bases and 8 bases, there was a span of 10 bases. This CDR3 has 12 amino acids.